This TCR beta chain was identified in a study of cytomegalovirus exposure and HLA in healthy donors. PCR primers comprised 60 Vbeta and 13 Jbeta primers. Sequencing used immunoSEQ multiplex PCR; TCRdb keeps in-frame clones, though not all of them. Here the sample spans more than 90,000 clones, 78% being singletons. The study, taken as a whole, reports: No immune exposure information besides CMV serostatus was available.

The CDR3 extends over 16 amino acids. After removal of 5 bases from V and 3 bases from J, the junction contained 10 bases not matched to a gene. CDR1 and CDR2 (germline): LNHDA, SQIVND (reference sequence). Of note for this clone: Its antigen is unidentified.

The chain combines TRBV19 with TRBJ1-1, with TRBD1 matching over 9 bases. The sequence came from a woman in her sixties or seventies in good health and CMV-seronegative. Sequencing was performed on PBMCs. CDR3 in amino acids: CASSSSRGQGYTEAFF. The CDR3 coding sequence is TGTGCCAGTAGTTCAAGTAGAGGACAGGGGTACACTGAAGCTTTCTTT.